This entry describes one T cell receptor beta chain. The data stem from a study of shared T cell receptors in the human thymus. TCRdb's table, derived via immunoSEQ multiplex PCR, lists solely in-frame clones and lacks some. Of 500,000 to 850,000 clones in the sample, around 87% were seen once. The germline V gene has CDR1 LNHDA and CDR2 SQIVND (reference sequence). The CDR3 has 15 residues. V was pared by 6 bases and J by 4 bases, with 18 bases between. Separately, the same data were catalogued under a study of human thymus T cells. That paper notes: Surgeons resected thymus tissue during corrective heart surgery. Thymic and blood repertoires appeared to display a bias in their usage of V and J genes. Thymic repertoires overlap heavily among unrelated individuals, related research has reported.

The receptor was isolated from a boy in the first two years of life with a congenital heart defect. V and J are TRBV19 and TRBJ1-2; possible D gene TRBD1, 6 bases. Sequenced: thymocytes. The CDR3 nucleotides are TGTGCCAGTAGCCACGCGGACAGCGGAGCCTATGGCTACACCTTC. This gives the protein CASSHADSGAYGYTF.